This T cell receptor beta chain was sequenced during a study of OX40 agonist ivuxolimab in advanced cancers. Study-level information: A diagnosis of hepatocellular carcinoma, melanoma, renal cell or head and neck cancer was present in dose-escalation patients.

Worth noting for this clone: Its antigen is still unknown.

General observations from the study: With doses of 0.1 to 3.0 mg/kg, CD4+ and CD8+ blood T cells had undergone clonal expansion by week 6.

V was clipped by 10 bases and J by 3 bases, with 18 bases between them. CDR1 and CDR2 from the germline V gene are SEHNR and FQNEAQ (reference sequence). The CDR3 consists of 14 residues. The table came from immunoSEQ multiplex PCR; TCRdb's copy has only in-frame clones and leaves some out. Of about 58,000 clones listed, around 90% are singletons. The source is an adult with an advanced solid tumor such as melanoma, head and neck, liver or kidney cancer. The sample here was CD4+ or CD8+ T cells sorted from blood, taken in a trial of the OX40 agonist ivuxolimab. The gene calls are TRBV7-9 and TRBJ2-5; D not certain. This chain's CDR3 is CAITPDTYEETQYF. DNA for the CDR3: TGTGCCATTACCCCCGACACTTACGAAGAGACCCAGTACTTC. The variable domain in full, completed from reference TRBV7-9 and TRBJ2-5, reads DTGVSQNPRHKITKRGQNVTFRCDPISEHNRLYWYRQTLGQGPEFLTYFQNEAQLEKSRLLSDRFSAERPKGSFSTLEIQRTEQGDSAMYLCAITPDTYEETQYFGPGTRLLVL.